This T cell receptor (beta chain) is drawn from a study of T cell repertoires in cytomegalovirus infection. Study information: The authors relied on CMV epitopes, both recently identified HLA-C-restricted and well-studied HLA-B-restricted.

This clonotype was seen a few times. Its antigen is undetermined. CDR1 SGHVS and CDR2 FQNEAQ come from the germline V gene. The CDR3 extends over 15 amino acids. Trimming removed 0 bases at V and 0 bases at J, with 8 bases between. TCRdb redid the calling of the reads with MiXCR, one entry per CDR3 protein. Of 110,000 or so distinct CDR3 sequences listed, roughly 31% were seen once; the top ten hold roughly 40%. This specimen consisted of CD8+ T cells from cultured PBMCs, obtained from culture after CMV antigen stimulation. This sequence was found in a human donor in good health (CMV status not recorded). Some clones in this sample may be carry-over from other donors' samples. The chain joins TRBV7-8 to TRBJ1-1, with no clear D. The CDR3 protein is CASSLAPLMNTEAFF. The CDR3 DNA sequence: TGTGCCAGCAGCTTAGCCCCCCTCATGAACACTGAAGCTTTCTTT.